This entry concerns a single T cell receptor (beta chain). Unique molecular identifiers were used to barcode this TCRbeta library. TCRdb called the PCR reads again in MiXCR, with one record for every CDR3 protein. The table lists a few hundred thousand distinct CDR3 sequences, 25% to 30% of them singletons. This CDR3 contains 13 residues. Germline-derived CDR1 and CDR2 are MNHNY and SVGAGI (reference sequence). Trimming took off 8 bases at V and 0 bases at J, with 5 bases between the two ends. These data are taken from a study of T-cell reconstitution after alpha-beta-depleted transplantation in children.

The starting material was PBMCs, obtained before TCRalphabeta/CD19-depleted stem cell transplant. The gene calls are TRBV6-6 and TRBJ2-6; D ambiguous. The clonotype was recovered from a boy under two years old with Wiskott-Aldrich syndrome, due to receive a stem cell transplant. CDR3 protein: CASCFSGANVLTF. The CDR3 DNA sequence: TGTGCCAGCTGTTTCTCTGGGGCCAACGTCCTGACTTTC.